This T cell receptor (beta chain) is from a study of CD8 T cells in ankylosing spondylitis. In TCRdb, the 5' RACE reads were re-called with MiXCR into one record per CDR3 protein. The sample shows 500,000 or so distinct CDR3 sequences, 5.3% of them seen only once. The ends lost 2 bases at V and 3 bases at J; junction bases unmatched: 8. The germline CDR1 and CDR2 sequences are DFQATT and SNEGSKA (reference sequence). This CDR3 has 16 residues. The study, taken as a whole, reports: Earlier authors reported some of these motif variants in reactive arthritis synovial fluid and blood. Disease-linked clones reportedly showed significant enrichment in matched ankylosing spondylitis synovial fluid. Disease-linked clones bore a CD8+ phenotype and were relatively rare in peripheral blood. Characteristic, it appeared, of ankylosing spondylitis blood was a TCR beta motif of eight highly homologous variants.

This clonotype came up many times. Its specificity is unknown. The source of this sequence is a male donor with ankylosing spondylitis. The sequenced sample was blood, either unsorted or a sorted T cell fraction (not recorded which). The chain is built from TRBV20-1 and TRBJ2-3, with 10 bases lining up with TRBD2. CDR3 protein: CSARPPSGGLTDTQYF. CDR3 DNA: TGCAGTGCTAGACCACCTAGCGGGGGTCTGACAGATACGCAGTATTTT.